This entry describes one T cell receptor (beta chain). The V gene lost 2 bases and the J gene lost 3 bases, with 9 bases spanning the gap. The CDR3 runs to 13 residues. Germline V gene data show CDR1 as GTSNPN and CDR2 as SVGIG (reference sequence). This sample was taken from a study of blood T cell repertoires in COVID-19. Study-wide context: COVID-19 samples collected from the United States, Italy and Spain covered acute and convalescent phases. The cDNA or gDNA used as material had been derived from T cells, B-cell-depleted T cells, or PBMCs.

Methods used by the authors: Amplification of reference gene primers was used by the study to estimate nucleated cell counts. TCRdb keeps only in-frame clones here, not all; method: immunoSEQ multiplex PCR. V, J and clone size were drawn from that table, and D and trimming were deduced from the DNA. The sample has approximately 90,000 clones; approximately 89% are singletons. This receptor was taken from a human donor in a cohort sampled during active COVID-19. The chain recombines TRBV30 with TRBJ2-3, with D tentatively TRBD2 (5 bases). The sequencing sample was made of peripheral blood. CDR3 residues: CAWSTSGTDTQYF. The CDR3 bases are TGTGCCTGGAGTACCTCGGGGACAGATACGCAGTATTTT.